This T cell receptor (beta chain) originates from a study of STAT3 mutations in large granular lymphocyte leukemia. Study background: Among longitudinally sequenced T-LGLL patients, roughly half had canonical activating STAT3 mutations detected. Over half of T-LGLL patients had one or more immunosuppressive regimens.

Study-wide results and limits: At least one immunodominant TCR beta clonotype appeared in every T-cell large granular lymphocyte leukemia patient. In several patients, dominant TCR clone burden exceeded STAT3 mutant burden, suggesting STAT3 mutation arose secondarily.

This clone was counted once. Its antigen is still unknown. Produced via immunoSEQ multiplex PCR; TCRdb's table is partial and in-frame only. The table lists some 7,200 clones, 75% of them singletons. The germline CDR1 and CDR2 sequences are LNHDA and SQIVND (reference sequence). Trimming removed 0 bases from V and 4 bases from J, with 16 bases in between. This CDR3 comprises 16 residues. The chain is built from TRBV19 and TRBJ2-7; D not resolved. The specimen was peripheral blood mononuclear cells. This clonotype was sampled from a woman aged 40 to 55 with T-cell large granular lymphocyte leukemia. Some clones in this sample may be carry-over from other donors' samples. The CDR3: CASSIEWPPRLYEQYF. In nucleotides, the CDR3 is TGTGCCAGTAGTATAGAGTGGCCGCCACGCCTGTACGAGCAGTACTTC.